The 19 T cell receptor beta chains given below trace back to one sample, sequenced in a study of coeliac disease. These receptors are not linked to any known antigen. Clones were sequenced by immunoSEQ multiplex PCR, and TCRdb holds only the in-frame ones, with some missing. The top ten hold 4.5% to 6% of the sample, which has approximately 3,800 clones, roughly 70% seen once. Study outcomes and limitations: Lower clonality than controls marked TRB and TRG repertoires from active celiac intraepithelial and lamina propria samples.

Sequencing was carried out using intraepithelial lymphocytes from the gut. The receptors stem from a woman between 55 and 75 years old with active celiac disease.

This clone was seen only a few times. The chain uses TRBV28 and TRBJ2-2; perhaps TRBD1 as D (6 bases). Trimming removed 3 bases from V and 4 bases from J, with 15 bases in between. The CDR3 is 16 residues long. From germline, CDR1 is MDHEN and CDR2 SYDVKM. The CDR3, as DNA: TGTGCCAGCAGTTTCTGGACAGCCAGATTCACCGGGGAGCTGTTTTTT. It is translated as CASSFWTARFTGELFF. Drawing the rest from reference TRBV28 and TRBJ2-2, the complete variable domain is DVKVTQSSRYLVKRTGEKVFLECVQDMDHENMFWYRQDPGLGLRLIYFSYDVKMKEKGDIPEGYSVSREKKERFSLILESASTNQTSMYLCASSFWTARFTGELFFGEGSRLTVL.

The J gene is TRBJ2-7, the V gene TRBV5-5, with 7 bases identical to TRBD1. The V gene end was trimmed by 4 bases and the J gene end by 6 bases; junction bases not matched to a gene: 16. This CDR3 has 16 residues. Per germline, CDR1 SGHKS and CDR2 YYEKEE (reference sequence). The CDR3 nucleotides are TGTGCCAGCAGCCGGGGACAGAACCTCCTTTTGGGCGAGCAGTACTTC. Protein: CASSRGQNLLLGEQYF.

In its sample, this clone was seen a few times. For the CDR3, the DNA is TGTGCCAGCAGTTACCGATGGATCTCCGTCCAGGTGCAGTACTTC. This gives the protein CASSYRWISVQVQYF. This rearrangement joins TRBV6-5 to TRBJ2-7; D not certain. CDR1 and CDR2 (germline): MNHEY, SVGAGI. The CDR3 consists of 15 residues. V lost 2 bases, J lost 9 bases, and 20 bases lay in between.

In its sample, this clone is medium-sized. The CDR3 DNA reads TGTGCCAGCAGCGTAGAGACAGAATTATACGAGCAGTACTTC. As protein: CASSVETELYEQYF. The chain links TRBV9 to TRBJ2-7; TRBD1 might be the D (5 bases). The CDR3 runs to 14 residues. The germline V and J ends were trimmed by 0 bases and 4 bases, with 11 bases remaining between them. The germline CDR1 and CDR2 sequences are SGDLS and YYNGEE.

This clone showed up just once. The chain has TRBV27 and TRBJ2-1; 11 bases line up with TRBD2. CDR3 length: 18 residues. Germline trimming cut 1 base from V and 7 bases from J; bases unmatched to any gene: 12. Germline V gene sequence: CDR1 MNHEY, CDR2 SMNVEV (reference sequence). The CDR3 here is CASSLYSGRALGANEQFF. The CDR3, as DNA: TGTGCCAGCAGTTTATATAGCGGGAGGGCCCTTGGGGCAAATGAGCAGTTCTTC.

The chain links TRBV5-5 to TRBJ1-2; D remains unclear. The CDR3 loop spans 13 amino acids. The V gene lost 4 bases and the J gene lost 2 bases, with 9 bases spanning the gap. CDR1 SGHKS and CDR2 YYEKEE come from the germline V gene (reference sequence). CDR3 region: CASSQIPNYGYTF. The CDR3 DNA reads as TGTGCCAGCAGCCAGATACCGAACTATGGCTACACCTTC.

The chain couples TRBV19 to TRBJ2-7, with TRBD1 matching over 9 bases. Trimming at V came to 0 bases and at J to 4 bases, leaving 10 bases not matched to a gene. Germline CDR1 reads LNHDA; CDR2 reads SQIVND (reference sequence). The CDR3 is made up of 17 amino acids. CDR3 amino acids: CASSIDHIWTGAYEQYF. The CDR3 nucleotides read TGTGCCAGTAGTATAGATCATATTTGGACAGGGGCGTACGAGCAGTACTTC.

The genes are TRBV27 and TRBJ2-7; D is possibly TRBD1 (6 bases). In germline, CDR1 is MNHEY, CDR2 SMNVEV (reference sequence). The CDR3 runs 11 residues. V was clipped by 11 bases and J by 6 bases, with 14 bases between them. The CDR3 coding sequence is TGTGCCTTCAGGGGTGAATGCGAGCAGTACTTC. Protein: CAFRGECEQYF.

The gene calls are TRBV4-3 and TRBJ1-2; D ambiguous. CDR3 length equals 15 residues. Trimming cost V 0 bases and J 4 bases, with 12 bases left between them. Per the germline V gene, CDR1 is LGHNA and CDR2 is YSLEER. For the CDR3, the DNA is TGCGCCAGCAGCCAAGAACGGGGAACGGGCTATGGCTACACCTTC. It specifies CASSQERGTGYGYTF.

This clone has a single count. Compared with germline, one end of the junction differs, possibly owing to a read error. V and J are TRBV7-3 and TRBJ1-2, with D possibly TRBD1 on 5 matching bases. The CDR3 consists of 15 residues. Germline V gene lookup returns CDR1 SGHTA and CDR2 FQGTGA. This CDR3 is CASSITPGNNYGYTF. The CDR3 nucleotides read TGTGCCAGCAGCATAACCCCAGGGAATAACTATGGCTACACCTTC.

A single count supports this clone. The chain links TRBV14 to TRBJ2-1; D uncertain. The germline V and J ends were trimmed by 0 bases and 10 bases, with 13 bases remaining between them. The CDR3 is made up of 14 amino acids. Germline lookup yields CDR1 SGHDN and CDR2 FVKESK. The CDR3 loop reads CASSQELVVREQFF. The CDR3, as DNA: TGTGCCAGCAGCCAAGAGCTGGTAGTCAGGGAGCAGTTCTTC.

On this clone: Germline and junction disagree at one end, which may indicate a read error. The rearrangement links TRBV5-4 to TRBJ1-2; 8 nucleotides match TRBD1. This CDR3 region has 13 residues. Per germline, CDR1 SGHNT and CDR2 YYREEE (reference sequence). CDR3: CASSLDRAYGYTF. DNA of the CDR3: TGTGCCAGCAGTTTGGACAGGGCCTATGGCTACACCTTC.

This chain links TRBV18 with TRBJ2-4; the D gene is possibly TRBD1 (6 bases). Germline CDR1 reads KGHSH; CDR2 reads LQKENI. V was clipped by 3 bases and J by 7 bases, with 16 bases between them. The CDR3 length is 15 residues. The CDR3 DNA follows: TGTGCCAGCTCACCGATTTCAGGGGCGGTGAACATTCAGTACTTC. It encodes CASSPISGAVNIQYF.

This chain joins TRBV4-2 and TRBJ1-2, with D unclear. The V gene lost 3 bases and the J gene lost 4 bases, with 18 bases spanning the gap. The CDR3 is 16 amino acids. The germline CDR1 and CDR2 sequences are LGHNA and YNFKEQ. CDR3 residues: CASSQRGEPRRYGYTF. DNA for the CDR3: TGTGCCAGCAGCCAGCGGGGTGAGCCCAGGCGCTATGGCTACACCTTC.

A note on this clone: The identical CDR3 is also encoded by other nucleotide sequences in the sample. The chain employs TRBV7-2 and TRBJ2-7; 7 nucleotides match TRBD2. The germline V gene has CDR1 SGHTA and CDR2 FQGNSA. There are 15 residues in the CDR3. V dropped 1 base and J dropped 1; count of bases not matched to a gene: 4. The CDR3 region is CASSLDGGGSYEQYF. CDR3 nucleotide sequence: TGTGCCAGCAGCTTAGATGGCGGGGGATCCTACGAGCAGTACTTC.

The CDR3 region has the DNA TGTGCCAGCAGTTTATTACTAGGGGGCTACGAGCAGTACTTC. Protein sequence: CASSLLLGGYEQYF. The V call is TRBV28, the J call TRBJ2-7, with TRBD1 as a possible D gene (6 bases). CDR3 length equals 14 residues. Trimming removed 1 base from V and 3 bases from J, with 10 bases in between. Germline V lookup: CDR1 MDHEN, CDR2 SYDVKM.

J is TRBJ2-5 and V is TRBV7-6, with 7 bases that match TRBD2. Germline values: CDR1 SGHVS, CDR2 FNYEAQ. The CDR3 sequence is 14 residues long. V shed 5 bases, J shed 7 bases, and the junction held 10 bases outside the gene matches. Here the CDR3 DNA reads TGTGCCAGCAGCGGAGCGGGGCTCAAGACGACCCAGTACTTC. Translating it yields CASSGAGLKTTQYF.

The chain employs TRBV7-9 and TRBJ1-3; D gene uncertain. The CDR3 runs to 15 residues. The ends were cut back, 7 bases at V and 3 bases at J, with 16 bases in the middle. Germline CDR1 and CDR2: SEHNR and FQNEAQ (reference sequence). The CDR3: CASTTTEHFGNTIYF. The CDR3 DNA reads as TGTGCCAGCACCACGACTGAGCACTTTGGAAACACCATATATTTT.

The V and J genes are TRBV18 and TRBJ2-1; D is undetermined. Germline V gene lookup returns CDR1 KGHSH and CDR2 LQKENI. V lost 1 base and J 6 bases, leaving 13 bases between the germline ends. The CDR3 is made up of 15 amino acids. The CDR3 protein is CASSPQNRNSNEQFF. CDR3 coding DNA: TGTGCCAGCTCACCACAGAACAGAAATTCCAATGAGCAGTTCTTC.